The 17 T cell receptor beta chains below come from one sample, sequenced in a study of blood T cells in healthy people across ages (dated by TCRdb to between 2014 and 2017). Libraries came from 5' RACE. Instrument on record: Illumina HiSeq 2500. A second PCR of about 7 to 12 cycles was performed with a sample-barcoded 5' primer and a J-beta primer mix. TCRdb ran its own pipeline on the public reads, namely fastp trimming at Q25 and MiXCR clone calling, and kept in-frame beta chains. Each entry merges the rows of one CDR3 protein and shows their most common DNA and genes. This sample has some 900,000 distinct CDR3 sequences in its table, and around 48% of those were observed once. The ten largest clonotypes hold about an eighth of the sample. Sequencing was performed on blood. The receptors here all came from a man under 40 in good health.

CDR3 bases: TGTGCCAGCAGTTACCAAGACGGGGAAAAACTGTTTTTT. This codes for CASSYQDGEKLFF. This chain links TRBV6-6 with TRBJ1-4, with D hard to call. Germline CDR1 is MNHNY and CDR2 is SVGAGI (reference sequence). This CDR3 has 13 residues. V shed 2 bases and J shed 8 bases, with 9 bases lying between them.

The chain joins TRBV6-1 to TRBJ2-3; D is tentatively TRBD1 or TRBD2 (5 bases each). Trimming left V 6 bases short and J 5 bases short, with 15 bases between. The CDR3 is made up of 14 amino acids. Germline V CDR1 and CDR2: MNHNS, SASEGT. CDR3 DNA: TGTGCCAGCAGGATGGGACGTGAGGGAGATACGCAGTATTTT. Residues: CASRMGREGDTQYF.

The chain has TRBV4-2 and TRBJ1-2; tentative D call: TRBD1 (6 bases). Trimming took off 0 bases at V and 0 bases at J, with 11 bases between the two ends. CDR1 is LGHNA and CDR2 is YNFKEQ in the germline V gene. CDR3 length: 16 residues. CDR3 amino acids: CASSQEEGGANYGYTF. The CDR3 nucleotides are TGTGCCAGCAGCCAAGAAGAGGGGGGGGCTAACTATGGCTACACCTTC.

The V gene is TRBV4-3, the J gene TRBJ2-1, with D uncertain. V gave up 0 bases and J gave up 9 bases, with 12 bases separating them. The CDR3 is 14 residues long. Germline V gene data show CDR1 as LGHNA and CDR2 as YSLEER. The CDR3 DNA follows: TGCGCCAGCAGCCAAGAGGGCCCCGAAGGTGAGCAGTTCTTC. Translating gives CASSQEGPEGEQFF.

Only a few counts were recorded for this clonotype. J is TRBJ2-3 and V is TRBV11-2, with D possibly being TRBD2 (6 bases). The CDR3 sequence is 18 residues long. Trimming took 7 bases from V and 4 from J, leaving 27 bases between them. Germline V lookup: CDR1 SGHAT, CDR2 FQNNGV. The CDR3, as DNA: TGTGCCAGCACCATCAGATTCGTTACGTTTGGGGAGGCAGATACGCAGTATTTT. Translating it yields CASTIRFVTFGEADTQYF.

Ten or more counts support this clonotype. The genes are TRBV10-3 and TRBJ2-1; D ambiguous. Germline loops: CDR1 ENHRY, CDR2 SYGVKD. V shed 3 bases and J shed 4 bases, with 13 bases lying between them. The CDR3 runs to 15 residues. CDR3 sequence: CAISEVLGQYNEQFF. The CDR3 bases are TGTGCCATCAGTGAAGTCCTCGGGCAGTACAATGAGCAGTTCTTC.

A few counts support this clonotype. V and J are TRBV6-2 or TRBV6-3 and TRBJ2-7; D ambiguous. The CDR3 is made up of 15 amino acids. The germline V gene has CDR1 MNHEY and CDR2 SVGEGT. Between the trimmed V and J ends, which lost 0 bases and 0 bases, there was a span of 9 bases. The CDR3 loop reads CASSYSGSPSYEQYF. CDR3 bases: TGTGCCAGCAGTTACTCGGGCAGTCCCTCCTACGAGCAGTACTTC.

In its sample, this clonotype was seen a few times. CDR3 residues: CSAVRDSEQFF. The DNA of the CDR3 is TGCAGTGCTGTCCGGGACAGCGAGCAGTTCTTC. This chain uses TRBV20-1 with TRBJ2-1; TRBD1 aligns across 7 bases. Germline values: CDR1 DFQATT, CDR2 SNEGSKA (reference sequence). The V segment lost 5 bases and the J segment 10 bases; nucleotides outside the gene matches: 5. This CDR3 contains 11 residues.

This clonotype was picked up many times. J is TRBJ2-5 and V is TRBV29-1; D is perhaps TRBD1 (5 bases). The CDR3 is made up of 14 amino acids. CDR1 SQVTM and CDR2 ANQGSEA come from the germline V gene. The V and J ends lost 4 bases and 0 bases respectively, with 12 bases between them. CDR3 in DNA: TGCAGCGTTGTCCCTGCAGGGAACCAAGAGACCCAGTACTTC. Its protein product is CSVVPAGNQETQYF.

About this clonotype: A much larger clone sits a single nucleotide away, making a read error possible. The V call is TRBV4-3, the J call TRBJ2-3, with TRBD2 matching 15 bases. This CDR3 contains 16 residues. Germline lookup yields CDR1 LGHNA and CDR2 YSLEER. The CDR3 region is CAGSSGLAGGTDTQYF. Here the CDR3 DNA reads TGCGCCGGCAGCTCGGGACTAGCGGGGGGTACAGATACGCAGTATTTT.

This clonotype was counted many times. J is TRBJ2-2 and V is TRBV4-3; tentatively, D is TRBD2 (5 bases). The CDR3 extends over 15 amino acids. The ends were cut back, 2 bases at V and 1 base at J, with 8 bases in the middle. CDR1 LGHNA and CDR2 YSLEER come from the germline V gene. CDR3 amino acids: CASSQSGENTGELFF. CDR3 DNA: TGCGCCAGCAGCCAATCCGGGGAGAACACCGGGGAGCTGTTTTTT.

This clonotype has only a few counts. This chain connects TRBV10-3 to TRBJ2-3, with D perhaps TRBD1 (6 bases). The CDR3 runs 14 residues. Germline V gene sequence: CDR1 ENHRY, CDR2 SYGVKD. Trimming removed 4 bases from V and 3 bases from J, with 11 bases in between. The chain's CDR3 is CAISVQGKTDTQYF. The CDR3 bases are TGTGCCATCAGTGTACAGGGAAAGACAGATACGCAGTATTTT.

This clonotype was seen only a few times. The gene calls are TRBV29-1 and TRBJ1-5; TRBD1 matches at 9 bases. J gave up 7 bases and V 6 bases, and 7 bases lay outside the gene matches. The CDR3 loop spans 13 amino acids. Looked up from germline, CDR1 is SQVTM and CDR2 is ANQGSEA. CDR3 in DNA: TGCAGCGTCGCCGGGACAGGGTCCCAGCCCCAGCATTTT. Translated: CSVAGTGSQPQHF. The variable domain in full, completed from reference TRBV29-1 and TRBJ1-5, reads SAVISQKPSRDICQRGTSLTIQCQVDSQVTMMFWYRQQPGQSLTLIATANQGSEATYESGFVIDKFPISRPNLTFSTLTVSNMSPEDSSIYLCSVAGTGSQPQHFGDGTRLSIL.

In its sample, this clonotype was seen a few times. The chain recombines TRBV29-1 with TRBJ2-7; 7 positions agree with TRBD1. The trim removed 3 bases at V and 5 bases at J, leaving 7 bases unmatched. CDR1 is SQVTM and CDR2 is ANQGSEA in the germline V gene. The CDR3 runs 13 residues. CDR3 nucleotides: TGCAGCGTTGAGCACAGGGGTTCTGACGAGCAGTACTTC. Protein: CSVEHRGSDEQYF.

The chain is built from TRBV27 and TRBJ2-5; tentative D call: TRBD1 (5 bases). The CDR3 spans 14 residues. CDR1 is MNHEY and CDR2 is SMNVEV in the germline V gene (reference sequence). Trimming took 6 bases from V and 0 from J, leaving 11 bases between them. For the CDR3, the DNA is TGTGCCAGCAGCCCTACAGGATACCAAGAGACCCAGTACTTC. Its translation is CASSPTGYQETQYF.

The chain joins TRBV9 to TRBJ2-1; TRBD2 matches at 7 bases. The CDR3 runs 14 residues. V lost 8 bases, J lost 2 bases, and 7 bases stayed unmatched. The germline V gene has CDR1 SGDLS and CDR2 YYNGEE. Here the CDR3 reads CASGASGPYNEQFF. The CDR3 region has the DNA TGTGCCAGTGGGGCTAGCGGTCCCTACAATGAGCAGTTCTTC.

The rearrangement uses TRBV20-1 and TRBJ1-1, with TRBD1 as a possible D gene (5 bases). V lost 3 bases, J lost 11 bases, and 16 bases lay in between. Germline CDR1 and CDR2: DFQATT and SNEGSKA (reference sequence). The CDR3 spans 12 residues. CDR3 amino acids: CSAREIGTFAFF. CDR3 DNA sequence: TGCAGTGCTAGGGAAATCGGGACGTTCGCTTTCTTT.